The 27 T cell receptor beta chains listed next were all sequenced from one sample in a study of blood T cell repertoires in COVID-19. Using immunoSEQ multiplex PCR, the repertoire was profiled, and TCRdb retains in-frame clones only, with some absent. The repertoire holds approximately 200,000 clones, around 82% seen once, with roughly 6.9% in the top ten. Sequences were obtained from PBMCs or T cells enriched from blood (not recorded which). These receptors were collected from a man aged 35-49 years who had recovered from COVID-19.

This chain uses TRBV27 with TRBJ2-3; D is uncertain. Trimming took off 5 bases at V and 4 bases at J, with 16 bases between the two ends. The CDR3 contains 15 residues. Germline values: CDR1 MNHEY, CDR2 SMNVEV (reference sequence). The CDR3 here is CASSLVRVRPDTQYF. For the CDR3, the DNA is TGTGCCAGCAGTCTTGTTCGGGTACGCCCAGATACGCAGTATTTT.

The gene calls are TRBV5-4 and TRBJ2-3; tentatively, D is TRBD2 (6 bases). The ends were cut back, 0 bases at V and 6 bases at J, with 11 bases in the middle. The germline V gene has CDR1 SGHNT and CDR2 YYREEE (reference sequence). The CDR3 is made up of 14 amino acids. The CDR3 reads CASSLETSIDTQYF. The CDR3 DNA is TGTGCCAGCAGCTTGGAGACTAGTATCGATACGCAGTATTTT.

The chain has TRBV5-1 and TRBJ2-7; 7 bases align to TRBD2. Germline CDR1 SGHRS, CDR2 YFSETQ. The CDR3 covers 13 residues. The ends lost 4 bases at V and 6 bases at J; junction bases unmatched: 7. The CDR3 region has the DNA TGCGCCAGCAGCCCGAGCGGGGACCTCGAGCAGTACTTC. Its translation: CASSPSGDLEQYF.

V usage is TRBV11-2 and J usage is TRBJ2-1; TRBD2 matches 12 bases. The CDR3 covers 16 residues. Germline CDR1 is SGHAT and CDR2 is FQNNGV. Germline trimming cut 6 bases from V and 9 bases from J; bases unmatched to any gene: 12. CDR3 in DNA: TGTGCCAGCAGATCTCCTAGGACTAGCGGGGTAGGTGAGCAGTTCTTC. Translating it yields CASRSPRTSGVGEQFF.

The V and J genes are TRBV19 and TRBJ1-6; D is undetermined. The CDR3 is 12 amino acids. Germline CDR1 reads LNHDA; CDR2 reads SQIVND (reference sequence). V gave up 3 bases and J gave up 7 bases, with 4 bases separating them. DNA for the CDR3: TGTGCCAGTAGTATCTCCAATTCACCCCTCCACTTT. It is translated as CASSISNSPLHF.

This chain connects TRBV5-1 to TRBJ1-1, with 7 bases that match TRBD1. V shed 0 bases and J 6 bases; nucleotides not matched to a gene: 5. The CDR3 is 14 residues long. Germline CDR1 and CDR2: SGHRS and YFSETQ. Written as DNA, the CDR3 is TGCGCCAGCAGCTTGGGCAGGGGGGACGCTGAAGCTTTCTTT. Residues: CASSLGRGDAEAFF. Combining the CDR3 with reference TRBV5-1 and TRBJ1-1 gives the whole variable domain KAGVTQTPRYLIKTRGQQVTLSCSPISGHRSVSWYQQTPGQGLQFLFEYFSETQRNKGNFPGRFSGRQFSNSRSEMNVSTLELGDSALYLCASSLGRGDAEAFFGQGTRLTVV.

CDR3 residues: CASSQQTGLNQPQHF. The CDR3 DNA reads as TGCGCCAGCAGCCAACAGACAGGGTTGAACCAGCCCCAGCATTTT. The chain combines TRBV4-1 with TRBJ1-5, with TRBD1 matching over 7 bases. Per the germline V gene, CDR1 is MGHRA and CDR2 is YSYEKL. The CDR3 consists of 15 residues. The ends lost 2 bases at V and 7 bases at J; junction bases unmatched: 8.

The V call is TRBV5-1, the J call TRBJ2-7; 7 nucleotides match TRBD2. The CDR3 has 15 residues. The V gene end was trimmed by 7 bases and the J gene end by 3 bases; junction bases not matched to a gene: 13. Germline lookup yields CDR1 SGHRS and CDR2 YFSETQ. CDR3 nucleotides: TGCGCCAGCGCCCCTGAGGGAGGGAGCCTCTACGAGCAGTACTTC. It specifies CASAPEGGSLYEQYF.

V gene TRBV19 combines with J gene TRBJ1-2; D ambiguous. V lost 5 bases to trimming and J lost 2 bases, with 12 bases between them. The CDR3 extends over 14 amino acids. Germline lookup yields CDR1 LNHDA and CDR2 SQIVND (reference sequence). This chain's CDR3 is CASSPTFTNYGYTF. Here the CDR3 DNA reads TGTGCCAGTAGTCCCACTTTCACGAACTATGGCTACACCTTC. Full variable domain (remainder filled in from reference TRBV19 and TRBJ1-2): DGGITQSPKYLFRKEGQNVTLSCEQNLNHDAMYWYRQDPGQGLRLIYYSQIVNDFQKGDIAEGYSVSREKKESFPLTVTSAQKNPTAFYLCASSPTFTNYGYTFGSGTRLTVV.

This chain uses TRBV3-1 (or the pseudogene TRBV3-2) with TRBJ1-2; 7 bases map to TRBD1. CDR1 is LGHDT and CDR2 is YNNKEL in the germline V gene (reference sequence). The junction had 15 bases not matched to a gene; V was cut back by 4 bases and J by 1 base. The CDR3 is 18 residues long. In DNA, the CDR3 is TGTGCCAGCAGCCCCATCCCTACATTGGGACAGATTAACTATGGCTACACCTTC. This gives the protein CASSPIPTLGQINYGYTF.

The chain employs TRBV5-1 and TRBJ2-3, with 11 bases identical to TRBD2. CDR1 is SGHRS, CDR2 YFSETQ, per germline. This CDR3 contains 16 residues. Trimming took 6 bases from V and 6 from J; bases not matched to a gene: 12. The CDR3 DNA sequence: TGCGCCAGCATGACTAGCGGGGACCCAAAGGCGGATACGCAGTATTTT. It is translated as CASMTSGDPKADTQYF.

The chain links TRBV27 to TRBJ2-7, with D uncertain. Germline CDR1 is MNHEY and CDR2 is SMNVEV (reference sequence). The V and J ends lost 3 bases and 4 bases respectively, with 10 bases between them. This CDR3 spans 13 amino acids. This chain's CDR3 is CASSFYRQYEQYF. Written as DNA, the CDR3 is TGTGCCAGCAGTTTTTACAGACAATACGAGCAGTACTTC.

This chain joins TRBV7-9 and TRBJ2-7; no clear D. Trimming pared 3 bases from V and 9 bases from J, leaving 21 bases between. The germline V gene encodes CDR1 SEHNR and CDR2 FQNEAQ (reference sequence). The CDR3 length is 15 residues. The CDR3 reads CASSFTNPDTAWQYF. CDR3 DNA sequence: TGTGCCAGCAGCTTCACCAACCCCGACACGGCATGGCAGTACTTC.

Worth noting for this clone: The identical CDR3 is also encoded by other nucleotide sequences in the sample. The rearrangement links TRBV5-4 to TRBJ1-6, with 7 nucleotides matching TRBD1. This CDR3 spans 14 amino acids. With 4 bases clipped from V and 7 bases from J, the junction kept 5 bases outside the gene matches. Germline CDR1 and CDR2: SGHNT and YYREEE (reference sequence). The CDR3 DNA reads TGTGCCAGCAGCCTCGACAGGGTAAATTCACCCCTCCACTTT. As protein: CASSLDRVNSPLHF. Full variable domain (missing parts from reference TRBV5-4 and TRBJ1-6): ETGVTQSPTHLIKTRGQQVTLRCSSQSGHNTVSWYQQALGQGPQFIFQYYREEENGRGNFPPRFSGLQFPNYSSELNVNALELDDSALYLCASSLDRVNSPLHFGNGTRLTVT.

This clone was counted only a few times. The rearrangement uses TRBV5-1 and TRBJ2-7; 8 bases are a match to TRBD1. This CDR3 has 14 amino acids. Germline V lookup: CDR1 SGHRS, CDR2 YFSETQ. The ends lost 7 bases at V and 4 bases at J; junction bases unmatched: 10. The CDR3 spells CASRTRQGTYEQYF. CDR3 coding DNA: TGCGCCAGCCGGACCAGACAGGGGACTTACGAGCAGTACTTC.

V gene TRBV19 combines with J gene TRBJ1-4; D is possibly TRBD1 (5 bases). The length of the CDR3 is 14 residues. V gave up 7 bases and J gave up 9 bases, with 18 bases separating them. CDR1 is LNHDA, CDR2 SQIVND, per germline (reference sequence). The CDR3 DNA follows: TGTGCCAGTACCGGGACTGCCAGGAGGAAAAAACTGTTTTTT. The encoded protein is CASTGTARRKKLFF.

The gene calls are TRBV4-1 and TRBJ2-5; possible D gene TRBD1, 6 bases. Germline loops: CDR1 MGHRA, CDR2 YSYEKL. Trimming removed 0 bases from V and 2 bases from J, with 10 bases in between. The CDR3 length is 15 residues. The CDR3 protein is CASSQDNRAQETQYF. Here the CDR3 DNA reads TGCGCCAGCAGCCAAGATAACAGGGCGCAAGAGACCCAGTACTTC.

The gene calls are TRBV29-1 and TRBJ2-2; a possible D gene is TRBD2 (6 bases). With 5 bases removed from V and 2 bases from J, the gap between germline ends came to 15 bases. Germline CDR1 is SQVTM and CDR2 is ANQGSEA. This CDR3 comprises 15 residues. The CDR3 is CSVRDSKTNTGELFF. The CDR3 DNA reads TGCAGCGTTCGGGACTCGAAAACCAACACCGGGGAGCTGTTTTTT.

The V call is TRBV7-2, the J call TRBJ2-2; 8 bases map to TRBD1. With 1 base clipped from V and 5 bases from J, the junction kept 0 bases outside the gene matches. The CDR3 is 14 amino acids. Per germline, CDR1 SGHTA and CDR2 FQGNSA. CDR3 loop: CASSLGTGTGELFF. DNA of the CDR3: TGTGCCAGCAGCTTAGGGACAGGGACCGGGGAGCTGTTTTTT.

This clone appeared a single time. The V and J genes are TRBV6-5 and TRBJ1-1; the D gene is possibly TRBD1 (5 bases). This CDR3 has 13 amino acids. Trimming cost V 6 bases and J 1 base, with 9 bases left between them. The germline V gene has CDR1 MNHEY and CDR2 SVGAGI. Here the CDR3 DNA reads TGTGCCAGCAGCTCGACAGAGAACACTGAAGCTTTCTTT. It specifies CASSSTENTEAFF.

The gene calls are TRBV28 and TRBJ1-4; D ambiguous. Germline-derived CDR1 and CDR2 are MDHEN and SYDVKM. The CDR3 runs 12 residues. Trimming shortened V by 6 bases and J by 3 bases, and 5 bases separated the two germline ends. The CDR3 here is CASSGANEKLFF. The CDR3 DNA reads as TGTGCCAGCAGCGGAGCTAATGAAAAACTGTTTTTT. Combining the CDR3 with reference TRBV28 and TRBJ1-4 gives the whole variable domain DVKVTQSSRYLVKRTGEKVFLECVQDMDHENMFWYRQDPGLGLRLIYFSYDVKMKEKGDIPEGYSVSREKKERFSLILESASTNQTSMYLCASSGANEKLFFGSGTQLSVL.

This sequence joins TRBV5-4 and TRBJ1-2; the match to TRBD1 covers 8 bases. The V gene end was trimmed by 0 bases and the J gene end by 0 bases; junction bases not matched to a gene: 4. The CDR3 sequence is 16 residues long. Germline CDR1 and CDR2: SGHNT and YYREEE (reference sequence). CDR3 DNA sequence: TGTGCCAGCAGCTTGGGGGCGGACAGGGCTAACTATGGCTACACCTTC. This gives the protein CASSLGADRANYGYTF. Filled out from reference TRBV5-4 and TRBJ1-2, the complete variable domain reads ETGVTQSPTHLIKTRGQQVTLRCSSQSGHNTVSWYQQALGQGPQFIFQYYREEENGRGNFPPRFSGLQFPNYSSELNVNALELDDSALYLCASSLGADRANYGYTFGSGTRLTVV.

The chain recombines TRBV29-1 with TRBJ2-7; D is possibly TRBD1 (6 bases). The V and J ends lost 3 bases and 5 bases respectively, with 17 bases between them. CDR1 is SQVTM, CDR2 ANQGSEA, per germline. This CDR3 contains 14 residues. DNA for the CDR3: TGCAGCGTTGAGCCGATGGGGGCGATAAACGAGCAGTACTTC. Translating gives CSVEPMGAINEQYF.

This chain connects TRBV3-1 (or the pseudogene TRBV3-2) to TRBJ1-2, with D uncertain. Germline lookup yields CDR1 LGHDT and CDR2 YNNKEL (reference sequence). Trimming removed 1 base from V and 6 bases from J, with 21 bases in between. This CDR3 spans 17 amino acids. CDR3 bases: TGTGCCAGCAGCCAAGTTAGCCGAGCCCCCAAGGTCCATGGCTACACCTTC. Amino acid sequence: CASSQVSRAPKVHGYTF.

The chain recombines TRBV10-3 with TRBJ2-7; 9 bases fit TRBD2. Germline values: CDR1 ENHRY, CDR2 SYGVKD. The CDR3 extends over 16 amino acids. With 4 bases clipped from V and 0 bases from J, the junction kept 7 bases outside the gene matches. The CDR3 sequence: CAISVAGASSSYEQYF. The CDR3 nucleotides read TGTGCCATCAGTGTAGCGGGGGCCTCGAGCTCCTACGAGCAGTACTTC.

This clone was recorded a few times. This sequence joins TRBV11-2 and TRBJ2-7; 9 bases are a match to TRBD1. Unmatched junction bases numbered 4, after V lost 3 bases and J lost 1 base. CDR3 size: 15 residues. Germline-derived CDR1 and CDR2 are SGHAT and FQNNGV. The CDR3 region is CASSFTGTGSYEQYF. CDR3 DNA sequence: TGTGCCAGCAGCTTCACCGGGACAGGGTCCTACGAGCAGTACTTC.

The J gene is TRBJ2-5, the V gene TRBV7-2; TRBD2 aligns across 12 bases. The V gene end was trimmed by 0 bases and the J gene end by 7 bases; junction bases not matched to a gene: 3. CDR1 SGHTA and CDR2 FQGNSA come from the germline V gene. The CDR3 length is 15 residues. In DNA form, the CDR3 reads TGTGCCAGCAGCTTAGCGCCTAGCGGGGGGGGGACCCAGTACTTC. Protein sequence: CASSLAPSGGGTQYF.